This T cell receptor beta chain is from a study of T cells in tuberculosis. Study-level information: The T cells targeted glucose monomycolate, a mycobacterial lipid, via CD1B. PBMC were archived before or within 7 days of starting treatment. The study, taken as a whole, reports: GEM motif frequencies gave approximately 70% accuracy; the GMM repertoire gave about 87%.

Documented time point: new active TB diagnosis, blood taken before or within 7 days of starting treatment. Patients were newly diagnosed, HIV-seronegative, and aged 18 or older. Only a few counts were recorded for this clone. Its target is unknown. Clones were sequenced by immunoSEQ multiplex PCR, and TCRdb holds only the in-frame ones, with some missing. The table has 25,000 to 35,000 clones, 70% to 90% seen once. The material was PBMCs, obtained at tuberculosis diagnosis. The clonotype was recovered from an adult with tuberculosis.

DNA for the CDR3: TGTGCCAGTAGTATAAAGGCTAGCGGGAAGGGCGGGGAGCTGTTTTTT. This sequence encodes CASSIKASGKGGELFF. This sequence joins TRBV19 and TRBJ2-2; 9 nucleotides agree with TRBD2. The germline V gene encodes CDR1 LNHDA and CDR2 SQIVND (reference sequence). The CDR3 spans 16 residues. The V segment lost 2 bases and the J segment 7 bases; nucleotides outside the gene matches: 8.